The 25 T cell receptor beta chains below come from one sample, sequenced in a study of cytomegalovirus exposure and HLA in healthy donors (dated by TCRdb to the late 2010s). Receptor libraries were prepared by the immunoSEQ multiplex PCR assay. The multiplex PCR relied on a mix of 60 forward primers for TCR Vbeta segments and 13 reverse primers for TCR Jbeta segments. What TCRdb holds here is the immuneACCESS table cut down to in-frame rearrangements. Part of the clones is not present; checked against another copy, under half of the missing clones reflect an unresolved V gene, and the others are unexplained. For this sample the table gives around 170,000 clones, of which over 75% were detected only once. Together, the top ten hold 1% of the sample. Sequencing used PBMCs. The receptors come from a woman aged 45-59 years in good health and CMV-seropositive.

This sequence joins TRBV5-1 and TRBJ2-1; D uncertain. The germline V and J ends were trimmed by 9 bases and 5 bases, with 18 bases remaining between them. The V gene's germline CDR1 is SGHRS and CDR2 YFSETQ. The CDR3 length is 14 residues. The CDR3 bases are TGCGCCACTAGTCCGATGTTGTATAACAATGAGCAGTTCTTC. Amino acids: CATSPMLYNNEQFF.

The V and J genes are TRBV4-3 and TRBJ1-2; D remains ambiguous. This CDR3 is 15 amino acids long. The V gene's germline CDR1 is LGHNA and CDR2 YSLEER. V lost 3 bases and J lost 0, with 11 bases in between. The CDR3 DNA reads TGCGCCAGCAGCCATTTCCCTGGAGCTAACTATGGCTACACCTTC. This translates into CASSHFPGANYGYTF.

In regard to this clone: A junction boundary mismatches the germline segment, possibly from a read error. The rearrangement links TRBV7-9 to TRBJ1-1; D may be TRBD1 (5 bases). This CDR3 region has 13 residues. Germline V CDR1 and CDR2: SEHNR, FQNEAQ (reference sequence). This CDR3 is CSSSPPQGTEAFF. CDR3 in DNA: TGTTCCAGCAGCCCTCCTCAGGGCACTGAAGCTTTCTTT.

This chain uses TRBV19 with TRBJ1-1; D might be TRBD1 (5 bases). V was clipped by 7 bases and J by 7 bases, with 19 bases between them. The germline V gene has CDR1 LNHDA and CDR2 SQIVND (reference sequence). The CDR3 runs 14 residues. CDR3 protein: CASTTSARGLEAFF. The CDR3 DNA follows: TGTGCCAGTACCACCTCGGCAAGGGGTCTTGAAGCTTTCTTT.

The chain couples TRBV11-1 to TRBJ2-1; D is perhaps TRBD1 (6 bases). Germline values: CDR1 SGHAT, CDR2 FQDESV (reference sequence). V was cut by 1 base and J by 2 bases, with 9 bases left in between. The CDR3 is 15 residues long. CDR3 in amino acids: CASSLDRVAYNEQFF. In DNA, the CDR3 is TGTGCCAGCAGCTTAGACAGGGTAGCCTACAATGAGCAGTTCTTC.

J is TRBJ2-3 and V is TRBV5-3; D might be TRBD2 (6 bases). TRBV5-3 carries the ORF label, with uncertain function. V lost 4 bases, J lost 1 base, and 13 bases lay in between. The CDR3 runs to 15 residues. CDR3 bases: TGTGCCAGAAGCCGGGACTTGTATTGCACAGATACGCAGTATTTT. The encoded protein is CARSRDLYCTDTQYF.

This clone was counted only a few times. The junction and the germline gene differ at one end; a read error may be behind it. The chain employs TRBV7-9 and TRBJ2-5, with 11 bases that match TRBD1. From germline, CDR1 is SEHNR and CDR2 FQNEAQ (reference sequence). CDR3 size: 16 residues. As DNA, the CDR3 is TGTTCCAGCAGCTTGCCCGGACAGGGGGCTGGGGAGACCCAGTACTTC. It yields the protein CSSSLPGQGAGETQYF.

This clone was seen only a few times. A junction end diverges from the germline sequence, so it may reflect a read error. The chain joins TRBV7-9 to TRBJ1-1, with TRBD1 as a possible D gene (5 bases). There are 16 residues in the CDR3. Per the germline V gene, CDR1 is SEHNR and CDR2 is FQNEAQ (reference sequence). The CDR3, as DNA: TGTTCCAGCAGCTTAGGAGGAGCCGGGGGTGACACTGAAGCTTTCTTT. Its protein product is CSSSLGGAGGDTEAFF.

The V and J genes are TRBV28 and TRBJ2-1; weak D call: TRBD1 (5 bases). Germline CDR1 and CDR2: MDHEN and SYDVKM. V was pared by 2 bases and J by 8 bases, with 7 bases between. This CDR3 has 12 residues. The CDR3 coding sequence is TGTGCCAGCAGTTTACAGGGCCATGAGCAGTTCTTC. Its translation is CASSLQGHEQFF. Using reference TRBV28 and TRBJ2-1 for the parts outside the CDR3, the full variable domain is DVKVTQSSRYLVKRTGEKVFLECVQDMDHENMFWYRQDPGLGLRLIYFSYDVKMKEKGDIPEGYSVSREKKERFSLILESASTNQTSMYLCASSLQGHEQFFGPGTRLTVL.

The CDR3 is CASSETGNTEAFF. DNA of the CDR3: TGTGCCAGCAGTGAAACGGGGAACACTGAAGCTTTCTTT. The J gene is TRBJ1-1, the V gene TRBV2; D ambiguous. From germline, CDR1 is SNHLY and CDR2 FYNNEI. V gave up 2 bases and J gave up 1 base, with 5 bases separating them. This CDR3 is 13 amino acids long. The full variable domain, in which reference TRBV2 and TRBJ1-1 provide the parts outside the CDR3, is EPEVTQTPSHQVTQMGQEVILRCVPISNHLYFYWYRQILGQKVEFLVSFYNNEISEKSEIFDDQFSVERPDGSNFTLKIRSTKLEDSAMYFCASSETGNTEAFFGQGTRLTVV.

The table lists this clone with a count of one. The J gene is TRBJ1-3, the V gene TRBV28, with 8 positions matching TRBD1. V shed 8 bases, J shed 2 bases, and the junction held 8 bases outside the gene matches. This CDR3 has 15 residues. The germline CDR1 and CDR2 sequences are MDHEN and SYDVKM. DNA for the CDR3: TGTGCCAGCGGGACAGGTCGGGTCGCTGGAAACACCATATATTTT. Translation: CASGTGRVAGNTIYF.

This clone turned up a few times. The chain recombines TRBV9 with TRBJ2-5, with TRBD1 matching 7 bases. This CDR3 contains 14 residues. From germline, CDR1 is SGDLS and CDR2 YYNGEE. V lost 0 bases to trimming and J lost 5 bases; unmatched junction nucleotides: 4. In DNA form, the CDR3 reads TGTGCCAGCAGCGTAGGACAGGGATGGGAGACCCAGTACTTC. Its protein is CASSVGQGWETQYF.

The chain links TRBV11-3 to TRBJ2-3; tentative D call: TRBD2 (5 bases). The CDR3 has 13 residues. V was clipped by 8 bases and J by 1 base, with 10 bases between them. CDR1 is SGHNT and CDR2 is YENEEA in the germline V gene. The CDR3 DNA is TGTGCCAGCGTATCAGCGGGCACAGATACGCAGTATTTT. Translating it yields CASVSAGTDTQYF.

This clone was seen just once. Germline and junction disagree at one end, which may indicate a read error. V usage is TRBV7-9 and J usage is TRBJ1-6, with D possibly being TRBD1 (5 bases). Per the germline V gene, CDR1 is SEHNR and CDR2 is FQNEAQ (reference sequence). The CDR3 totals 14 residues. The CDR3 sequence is CSSKKGQGGSPLHF. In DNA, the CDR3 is TGTTCCAGCAAAAAGGGGCAGGGAGGTTCACCCCTCCACTTT.

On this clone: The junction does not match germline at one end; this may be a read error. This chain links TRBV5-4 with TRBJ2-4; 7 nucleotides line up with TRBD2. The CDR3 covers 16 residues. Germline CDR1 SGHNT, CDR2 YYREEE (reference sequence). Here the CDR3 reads CASSSRGNLAKNIQCF. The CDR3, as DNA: TGTGCCAGCAGCTCGCGGGGGAACTTAGCCAAAAACATTCAGTGCTTC.

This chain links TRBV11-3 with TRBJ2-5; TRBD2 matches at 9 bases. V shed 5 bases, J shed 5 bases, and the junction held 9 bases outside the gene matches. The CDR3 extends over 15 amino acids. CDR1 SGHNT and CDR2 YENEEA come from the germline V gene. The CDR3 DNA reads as TGTGCCAGCAGCAAACCGGGACTAGCTGGGGAGACCCAGTACTTC. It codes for CASSKPGLAGETQYF.

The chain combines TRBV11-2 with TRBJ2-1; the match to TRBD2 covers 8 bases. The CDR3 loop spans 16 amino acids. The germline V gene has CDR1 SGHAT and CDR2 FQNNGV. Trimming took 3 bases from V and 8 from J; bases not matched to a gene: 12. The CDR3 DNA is TGTGCCAGCAGCTTTACTAGCGGTGCGCGGTATGATGAGCAGTTCTTC. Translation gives CASSFTSGARYDEQFF.

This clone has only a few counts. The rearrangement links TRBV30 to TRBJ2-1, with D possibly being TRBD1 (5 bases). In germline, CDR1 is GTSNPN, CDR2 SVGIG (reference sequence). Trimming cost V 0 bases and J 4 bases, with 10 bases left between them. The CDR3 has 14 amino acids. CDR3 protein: CAWSVGHSYNEQFF. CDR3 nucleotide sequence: TGTGCCTGGAGTGTAGGACATAGTTACAATGAGCAGTTCTTC.

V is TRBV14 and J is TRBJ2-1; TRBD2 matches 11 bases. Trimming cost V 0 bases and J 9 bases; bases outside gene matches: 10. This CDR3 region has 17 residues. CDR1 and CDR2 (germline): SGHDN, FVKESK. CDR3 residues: CASSQEMLAGGSGEQFF. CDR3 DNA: TGTGCCAGCAGCCAAGAGATGTTAGCGGGAGGGAGCGGTGAGCAGTTCTTC.

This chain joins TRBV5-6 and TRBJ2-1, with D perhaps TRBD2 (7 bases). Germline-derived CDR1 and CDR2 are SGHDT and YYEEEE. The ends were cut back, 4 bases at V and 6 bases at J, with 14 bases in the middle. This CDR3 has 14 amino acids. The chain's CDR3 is CASSGGGGRNEQFF. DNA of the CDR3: TGTGCCAGCAGCGGAGGGGGGGGGCGCAATGAGCAGTTCTTC.

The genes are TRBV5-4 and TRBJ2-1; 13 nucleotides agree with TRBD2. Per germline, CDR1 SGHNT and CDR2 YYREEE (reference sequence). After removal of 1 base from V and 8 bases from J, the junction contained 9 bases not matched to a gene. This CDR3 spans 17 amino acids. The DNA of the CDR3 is TGTGCCAGCAGCTTGACTCTACTAGCGGGAGGGGTGGATGAGCAGTTCTTC. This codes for CASSLTLLAGGVDEQFF.

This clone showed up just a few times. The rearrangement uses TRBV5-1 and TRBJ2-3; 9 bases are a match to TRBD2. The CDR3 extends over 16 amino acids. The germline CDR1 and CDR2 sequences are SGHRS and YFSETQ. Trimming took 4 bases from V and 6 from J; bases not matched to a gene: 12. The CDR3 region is CASSRSGGGGSDTQYF. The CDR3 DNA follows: TGCGCCAGCAGCAGATCGGGCGGGGGGGGGTCTGATACGCAGTATTTT.

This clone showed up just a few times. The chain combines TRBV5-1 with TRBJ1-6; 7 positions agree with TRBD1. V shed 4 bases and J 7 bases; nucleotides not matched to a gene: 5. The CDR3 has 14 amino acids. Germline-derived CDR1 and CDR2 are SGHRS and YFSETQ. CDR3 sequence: CASSVGQENSPLHF. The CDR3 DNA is TGCGCCAGCAGCGTTGGACAGGAGAATTCACCCCTCCACTTT. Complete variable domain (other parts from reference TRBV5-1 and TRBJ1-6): KAGVTQTPRYLIKTRGQQVTLSCSPISGHRSVSWYQQTPGQGLQFLFEYFSETQRNKGNFPGRFSGRQFSNSRSEMNVSTLELGDSALYLCASSVGQENSPLHFGNGTRLTVT.

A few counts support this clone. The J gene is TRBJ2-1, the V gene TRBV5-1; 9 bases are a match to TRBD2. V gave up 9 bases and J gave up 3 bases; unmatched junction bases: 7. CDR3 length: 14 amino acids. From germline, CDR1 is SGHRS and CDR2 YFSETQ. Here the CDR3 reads CATKTSGGYNEQFF. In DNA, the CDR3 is TGCGCCACCAAGACTAGCGGAGGCTACAATGAGCAGTTCTTC.

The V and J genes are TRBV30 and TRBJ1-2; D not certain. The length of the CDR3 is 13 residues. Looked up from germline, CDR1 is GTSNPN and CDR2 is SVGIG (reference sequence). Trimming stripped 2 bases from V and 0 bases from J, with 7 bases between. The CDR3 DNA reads TGTGCCTGGAGTCCGGTCCCTAACTATGGCTACACCTTC. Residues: CAWSPVPNYGYTF.